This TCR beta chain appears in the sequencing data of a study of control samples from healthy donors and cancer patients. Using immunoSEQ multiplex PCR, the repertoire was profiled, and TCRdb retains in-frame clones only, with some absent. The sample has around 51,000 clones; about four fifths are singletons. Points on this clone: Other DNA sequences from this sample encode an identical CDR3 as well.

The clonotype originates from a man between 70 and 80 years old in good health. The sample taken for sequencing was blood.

As DNA, the CDR3 is TGTGCCACCAGCAGAGGACTAGCGGGGAGGTACAATGAGCAGTTCTTC. It specifies CATSRGLAGRYNEQFF. The chain recombines TRBV15 with TRBJ2-1, with TRBD2 matching over 11 bases. This CDR3 is built from 16 residues. Per the germline V gene, CDR1 is LNHNV and CDR2 is YYDKDF (reference sequence). J was trimmed by 4 bases and V by 1 base; bases with no gene match: 3.